The next 21 T cell receptor beta chains were all read from a single sample in a study of siplizumab effects on memory and regulatory T cells. The repertoire was sequenced with immunoSEQ multiplex PCR; TCRdb's copy has only in-frame clones and lacks some. This sample has about 50,000 clones, with more than 75% found just once. The sequencing input was naive CD8+ T cells sorted from blood. The receptors come from a human donor in good health.

The CDR3 DNA reads as TGTGCCAGCAGTTATAGTCTAATAAACACCGGGGAGCTGTTTTTT. Translated, it gives CASSYSLINTGELFF. V and J are TRBV6-5 and TRBJ2-2; D is unclear. V was pared by 3 bases and J by 2 bases, with 10 bases between. The germline V gene encodes CDR1 MNHEY and CDR2 SVGAGI. The CDR3 is 15 residues long.

This rearrangement joins TRBV27 to TRBJ2-1; the D call may be TRBD1 or TRBD2 (5 bases each). The V gene's germline CDR1 is MNHEY and CDR2 SMNVEV (reference sequence). The V and J ends lost 7 bases and 2 bases respectively, with 18 bases between them. The CDR3 is made up of 16 amino acids. This CDR3 reads CASTRLRDAAYNEQFF. CDR3 in DNA: TGTGCCAGCACAAGACTCCGGGACGCGGCCTACAATGAGCAGTTCTTC.

The chain employs TRBV4-2 and TRBJ2-5; D gene ambiguous. Germline loops: CDR1 LGHNA, CDR2 YNFKEQ. The CDR3 runs to 16 residues. The ends were cut back, 2 bases at V and 3 bases at J, with 16 bases in the middle. The CDR3 region has the DNA TGTGCCAGCAGCCAATTGGGTCAGGAAGAGGAAGAGACCCAGTACTTC. Its protein product is CASSQLGQEEEETQYF.

The rearrangement uses TRBV5-5 and TRBJ1-1; 10 bases align to TRBD1. Germline assignment: CDR1 SGHKS and CDR2 YYEKEE (reference sequence). The CDR3 has 15 residues. V lost 3 bases to trimming and J lost 4 bases; unmatched junction nucleotides: 6. CDR3 loop: CASSSTGGRSTEAFF. Written as DNA, the CDR3 is TGTGCCAGCAGCTCGACAGGGGGCAGGAGCACTGAAGCTTTCTTT.

The chain carries TRBV19 and TRBJ1-5; D gene unclear. Trimming cost V 3 bases and J 2 bases, with 14 bases left between them. Germline V gene sequence: CDR1 LNHDA, CDR2 SQIVND (reference sequence). This CDR3 has 16 amino acids. CDR3 sequence (DNA): TGTGCCAGTAGTATGACGGCCCCCGACGGCAATCAGCCCCAGCATTTT. This encodes CASSMTAPDGNQPQHF.

The chain is built from TRBV25-1 and TRBJ2-1; D may be TRBD2 (5 bases). CDR1 and CDR2 from the germline V gene are MGHDK and SYGVNS. V lost 3 bases and J 0 bases, leaving 12 bases between the germline ends. This CDR3 has 16 residues. CDR3 amino acids: CASSDPDYSSYNEQFF. The CDR3 DNA follows: TGTGCCAGCAGTGACCCCGACTACAGCTCCTACAATGAGCAGTTCTTC. The variable domain in full, with the rest retrieved from reference TRBV25-1 and TRBJ2-1, is EADIYQTPRYLVIGTGKKITLECSQTMGHDKMYWYQQDPGMELHLIHYSYGVNSTEKGDLSSESTVSRIRTEHFPLTLESARPSHTSQYLCASSDPDYSSYNEQFFGPGTRLTVL.

The chain's CDR3 is CASGLAGAGAEAFF. CDR3 sequence (DNA): TGTGCTAGTGGTTTGGCCGGCGCGGGGGCTGAAGCTTTCTTT. The rearrangement links TRBV12-5 to TRBJ1-1; TRBD1 might be the D (5 bases). V gave up 1 base and J gave up 6 bases, with 12 bases separating them. The CDR3 runs 14 residues. Germline CDR1 is LGHNT and CDR2 is FRNRAP.

The V and J genes are TRBV19 and TRBJ2-1; D gene unclear. From germline, CDR1 is LNHDA and CDR2 SQIVND (reference sequence). CDR3 length: 16 amino acids. V dropped 3 bases and J dropped 3 bases, with 15 bases sitting between them. The CDR3 loop is CASSISTATSYNEQFF. CDR3 sequence (DNA): TGTGCCAGTAGTATTTCCACAGCTACAAGCTACAATGAGCAGTTCTTC.

This chain links TRBV11-2 with TRBJ2-1; D gene unclear. Germline values: CDR1 SGHAT, CDR2 FQNNGV. CDR3 size: 12 residues. V was trimmed by 3 bases and J by 10 bases, leaving 10 bases between them. This CDR3 reads CASSFTRDEQFF. For the CDR3, the DNA is TGTGCCAGCAGCTTTACCCGAGACGAGCAGTTCTTC.

The genes are TRBV7-9 and TRBJ2-5; a weak D match, TRBD2 (5 bases). Between the trimmed V and J ends, which lost 1 base and 7 bases, there was a span of 13 bases. The CDR3 length is 14 residues. Germline V CDR1 and CDR2: SEHNR, FQNEAQ (reference sequence). This CDR3 is CASSLETGVRTQYF. The CDR3 nucleotides are TGTGCCAGCAGCTTAGAGACCGGGGTGAGGACCCAGTACTTC. The whole variable domain, filled in from reference TRBV7-9 and TRBJ2-5, reads DTGVSQNPRHKITKRGQNVTFRCDPISEHNRLYWYRQTLGQGPEFLTYFQNEAQLEKSRLLSDRFSAERPKGSFSTLEIQRTEQGDSAMYLCASSLETGVRTQYFGPGTRLLVL.

This rearrangement joins TRBV19 to TRBJ2-6; a possible D gene is TRBD2 (5 bases). CDR1 is LNHDA, CDR2 SQIVND, per germline (reference sequence). V was pared by 3 bases and J by 3 bases, with 9 bases between. The CDR3 runs to 15 residues. Written as DNA, the CDR3 is TGTGCCAGTAGTATGACGGCGGGTGGGGCCAACGTCCTGACTTTC. It specifies CASSMTAGGANVLTF.

The chain has TRBV23-1 and TRBJ1-4, with TRBD1 matching 7 bases. TRBV23-1 qualifies as an ORF whose function is uncertain. V dropped 4 bases and J dropped 5; count of bases not matched to a gene: 7. CDR3 length: 15 amino acids. CDR3 loop: CASSLTGRQNEKLFF. CDR3 DNA sequence: TGCGCCAGCAGTCTGACAGGGCGCCAGAATGAAAAACTGTTTTTT.

The CDR3 here is CASSIDMGVRDEQFF. The CDR3 nucleotides are TGTGCCAGTAGTATAGATATGGGGGTGAGGGATGAGCAGTTCTTC. V and J are TRBV19 and TRBJ2-1; D is possibly TRBD1 or TRBD2 (5 bases each). V lost 0 bases, J lost 8 bases, and 14 bases lay in between. Germline V gives CDR1 LNHDA, CDR2 SQIVND (reference sequence). The CDR3 runs 15 residues.

CDR3 DNA: TGCGCCAGCAGCTTGGGGATATATGATGGGACAAGCTTGGACACTGAAGCTTTCTTT. Translating it yields CASSLGIYDGTSLDTEAFF. The genes are TRBV5-1 and TRBJ1-1; tentative D call: TRBD1 (6 bases). CDR3 size: 19 residues. Germline loops: CDR1 SGHRS, CDR2 YFSETQ. Trimming pared 0 bases from V and 3 bases from J, leaving 24 bases between.

As for this clone: The same CDR3 can be traced to other DNA sequences in this sample. The gene calls are TRBV5-1 and TRBJ1-1; D uncertain. Trimming shortened V by 0 bases and J by 0 bases, and 3 bases separated the two germline ends. The germline V gene has CDR1 SGHRS and CDR2 YFSETQ. The CDR3 has 13 residues. CDR3 region: CASSLGMNTEAFF. The CDR3 DNA sequence: TGCGCCAGCAGCTTGGGCATGAACACTGAAGCTTTCTTT.

J is TRBJ1-1 and V is TRBV6-5, with TRBD1 as a possible D gene (5 bases). CDR1 and CDR2 from the germline V gene are MNHEY and SVGAGI. Trimming stripped 0 bases from V and 4 bases from J, with 15 bases between. The CDR3 length is 16 residues. The chain's CDR3 is CASSYSSPPGGTEAFF. The DNA of the CDR3 is TGTGCCAGCAGTTACTCAAGTCCTCCTGGGGGCACTGAAGCTTTCTTT.

This chain links TRBV19 with TRBJ1-3; D might be TRBD1 (5 bases). The CDR3 length is 16 residues. Germline V gives CDR1 LNHDA, CDR2 SQIVND (reference sequence). Trimming pared 6 bases from V and 0 bases from J, leaving 15 bases between. This CDR3 is CASRDPGRYSGNTIYF. The CDR3 region has the DNA TGTGCCAGTAGGGATCCGGGACGGTACTCTGGAAACACCATATATTTT.

V gene TRBV11-2 combines with J gene TRBJ1-1, with 9 bases aligning to TRBD1. The J segment lost 0 bases and the V segment lost 4 bases, leaving 6 bases of the junction unmatched. The CDR3 loop spans 16 amino acids. Per the germline V gene, CDR1 is SGHAT and CDR2 is FQNNGV. CDR3 nucleotide sequence: TGTGCCAGCAGCTGGGGACAGGGCGGGATGAACACTGAAGCTTTCTTT. Protein product: CASSWGQGGMNTEAFF.

The rearrangement uses TRBV27 and TRBJ1-1; unclear D gene. Germline V CDR1 and CDR2: MNHEY, SMNVEV (reference sequence). The germline V and J ends were trimmed by 2 bases and 3 bases, with 10 bases remaining between them. CDR3 size: 14 residues. The CDR3 nucleotides read TGTGCCAGCAGTTTAATTGGTAGGGACACTGAAGCTTTCTTT. Its protein product is CASSLIGRDTEAFF.

This clone has more than one count but fewer than ten. The CDR3: CASSYSTKKLNTEAFF. CDR3 nucleotide sequence: TGTGCCAGCAGTTACTCGACCAAGAAACTGAACACTGAAGCTTTCTTT. J is TRBJ1-1 and V is TRBV6-5; D is unresolved. CDR1 is MNHEY, CDR2 SVGAGI, per germline. V lost 0 bases, J lost 0 bases, and 11 bases lay in between. CDR3 length: 16 amino acids.

The V call is TRBV5-6, the J call TRBJ2-7; D unclear. This CDR3 has 12 amino acids. The germline CDR1 and CDR2 sequences are SGHDT and YYEEEE. Deletions cut 1 base from V and 7 bases from J, with 9 bases between. Here the CDR3 reads CASSLWTGEQYF. The CDR3 DNA reads as TGTGCCAGCAGCTTGTGGACGGGTGAGCAGTACTTC.